These 20 T cell receptor beta chains share one sample of origin, sequenced in a study of graft-versus-host responses after intestinal transplantation. What these receptors recognize is not known. Clones were read by immunoSEQ multiplex PCR, and TCRdb kept only the in-frame ones, dropping some. The sample lists more than 85,000 clones, about 94% occurring once. This sample comprised unstimulated CD8+ T cells sorted from spleen or lymph node cells, obtained before intestinal transplant. The receptors originated from a human donor who received an intestinal transplant.

The J gene is TRBJ1-2, the V gene TRBV29-1, with D tentatively TRBD1 (6 bases). There are 14 residues in the CDR3. Trimming left V 4 bases short and J 4 bases short, with 16 bases between. Germline V gives CDR1 SQVTM, CDR2 ANQGSEA. The CDR3 bases are TGCAGCGTTGTCGGGCAGGGGACTGCCTATGGCTACACCTTC. Its translation is CSVVGQGTAYGYTF.

The chain links TRBV15 to TRBJ2-2; 11 bases match TRBD2. Trimming at V came to 0 bases and at J to 6 bases, leaving 9 bases not matched to a gene. Germline-derived CDR1 and CDR2 are LNHNV and YYDKDF (reference sequence). The CDR3 sequence is 18 residues long. The CDR3 is CATSREPLAGGRAGELFF. The CDR3 nucleotides read TGTGCCACCAGCAGAGAGCCCTTAGCGGGAGGGCGGGCCGGGGAGCTGTTTTTT.

V is TRBV7-3 and J is TRBJ1-1, with D unclear. This CDR3 comprises 13 residues. The V gene lost 2 bases and the J gene lost 1 base, with 5 bases spanning the gap. The germline V gene encodes CDR1 SGHTA and CDR2 FQGTGA. CDR3 nucleotides: TGTGCCAGCAGCTTAGCCGGGAACACTGAAGCTTTCTTT. Its protein is CASSLAGNTEAFF. The full variable domain, completed using reference TRBV7-3 and TRBJ1-1, is GAGVSQTPSNKVTEKGKYVELRCDPISGHTALYWYRQSLGQGPEFLIYFQGTGAADDSGLPNDRFFAVRPEGSVSTLKIQRTERGDSAVYLCASSLAGNTEAFFGQGTRLTVV.

The V call is TRBV11-2, the J call TRBJ2-7; 8 positions agree with TRBD2. The ends lost 1 base at V and 3 bases at J; junction bases unmatched: 5. The CDR3 totals 15 residues. The germline CDR1 and CDR2 sequences are SGHAT and FQNNGV. The CDR3 here is CASSLGAGVVYEQYF. CDR3 nucleotide sequence: TGTGCCAGCAGCTTAGGAGCGGGAGTGGTCTACGAGCAGTACTTC.

The chain couples TRBV7-8 to TRBJ2-7; D remains unclear. The CDR3 covers 11 residues. Deletions cut 5 bases from V and 2 bases from J, with 4 bases between. Germline V gene lookup returns CDR1 SGHVS and CDR2 FQNEAQ. The CDR3: CASSAAYEQYF. The CDR3 DNA reads TGTGCCAGCAGCGCAGCCTACGAGCAGTACTTC.

The chain links TRBV7-6 to TRBJ2-7, with D maybe TRBD1 (6 bases). Looked up from germline, CDR1 is SGHVS and CDR2 is FNYEAQ. Between the trimmed V and J ends, which lost 4 bases and 2 bases, there was a span of 12 bases. This CDR3 spans 14 amino acids. The CDR3 loop is CASSSLDSPYEQYF. CDR3 DNA sequence: TGTGCCAGCAGCTCCCTGGACAGCCCCTACGAGCAGTACTTC.

The rearrangement joins TRBV7-9 to TRBJ1-2; D is uncertain. The CDR3 consists of 12 residues. The ends were cut back, 3 bases at V and 8 bases at J, with 10 bases in the middle. CDR1 and CDR2 (germline): SEHNR, FQNEAQ (reference sequence). CDR3 sequence (DNA): TGTGCCAGCAGCTTTGACAAAACAGGCTACACCTTC. Protein sequence: CASSFDKTGYTF.

The V call is TRBV9, the J call TRBJ2-1; D is unresolved. The CDR3 length is 13 residues. The V gene's germline CDR1 is SGDLS and CDR2 YYNGEE. Trimming cost V 4 bases and J 6 bases, with 11 bases left between them. The chain's CDR3 is CASSPGPSNEQFF. For the CDR3, the DNA is TGTGCCAGCAGCCCTGGTCCGAGCAATGAGCAGTTCTTC.

The chain has TRBV6-5 and TRBJ2-3, with no clear D. CDR1 is MNHEY, CDR2 SVGAGI, per germline. The CDR3 loop spans 13 amino acids. Deletions cut 2 bases from V and 3 bases from J, with 6 bases between. The CDR3 DNA is TGTGCCAGCAGTTACATTGCGACAGATACGCAGTATTTT. The encoded protein is CASSYIATDTQYF.

The chain couples TRBV15 to TRBJ2-4; 10 positions match TRBD2. The CDR3 extends over 16 amino acids. After removal of 5 bases from V and 2 bases from J, the junction contained 6 bases not matched to a gene. CDR1 and CDR2 (germline): LNHNV, YYDKDF (reference sequence). DNA for the CDR3: TGTGCCACCAGCGATCCAGCGGGAGGGTCCAAAAACATTCAGTACTTC. It yields the protein CATSDPAGGSKNIQYF.

The chain has TRBV5-1 and TRBJ2-7; TRBD2 matches at 12 bases. J was trimmed by 5 bases and V by 4 bases; bases with no gene match: 10. CDR1 and CDR2 (germline): SGHRS, YFSETQ. The CDR3 loop spans 16 amino acids. CDR3 in amino acids: CASSPNGLAGSHEQYF. The CDR3 DNA is TGCGCCAGCAGCCCGAACGGACTAGCGGGAAGCCACGAGCAGTACTTC.

The chain has TRBV6-5 and TRBJ2-5; TRBD2 matches 8 bases. J gave up 5 bases and V 2 bases, and 7 bases lay outside the gene matches. Germline V CDR1 and CDR2: MNHEY, SVGAGI. The CDR3 has 15 residues. The DNA of the CDR3 is TGTGCCAGCAGTTACCTGACCGGGGGGGTGGAGACCCAGTACTTC. It is translated as CASSYLTGGVETQYF.

The chain couples TRBV5-6 to TRBJ1-2, with 12 bases matching TRBD1. Germline values: CDR1 SGHDT, CDR2 YYEEEE. There are 14 residues in the CDR3. V lost 1 base and J lost 8; bases outside the gene matches: 3. The DNA of the CDR3 is TGTGCCAGCAGCTTGTGGGGACAGGGGGCCGGCTACACCTTC. Translating gives CASSLWGQGAGYTF.

The gene calls are TRBV7-3 and TRBJ2-3; D is perhaps TRBD2 (5 bases). The length of the CDR3 is 16 residues. V lost 4 bases, J lost 2 bases, and 16 bases lay in between. Looked up from germline, CDR1 is SGHTA and CDR2 is FQGTGA. In nucleotides, the CDR3 is TGTGCCAGCAGCTCCATTGGGGAGACGAACACAGATACGCAGTATTTT. It translates to CASSSIGETNTDTQYF.

V and J are TRBV14 and TRBJ2-5; TRBD2 matches 9 bases. Germline V gene lookup returns CDR1 SGHDN and CDR2 FVKESK. This CDR3 spans 15 amino acids. J was trimmed by 0 bases and V by 4 bases; bases with no gene match: 3. The CDR3 reads CASSPSGAYQETQYF. The CDR3 DNA reads TGTGCCAGCAGCCCTAGCGGGGCGTACCAAGAGACCCAGTACTTC.

This CDR3 is CASSPNNEQFF. CDR3 DNA sequence: TGTGCCAGCTCCCCGAACAATGAGCAGTTCTTC. The rearrangement joins TRBV6-6 to TRBJ2-1; D ambiguous. V was pared by 8 bases and J by 5 bases, with 7 bases between. CDR1 and CDR2 (germline): MNHNY, SVGAGI (reference sequence). This CDR3 region has 11 residues.

The V gene is TRBV4-1, the J gene TRBJ1-5; possible D gene TRBD1, 5 bases. This CDR3 is built from 19 residues. V lost 2 bases and J 3 bases, leaving 23 bases between the germline ends. Germline CDR1 reads MGHRA; CDR2 reads YSYEKL. DNA of the CDR3: TGCGCCAGCAGCCAACGAATAGTCATGGGGGATCGTTACAATCAGCCCCAGCATTTT. It specifies CASSQRIVMGDRYNQPQHF.

This chain joins TRBV27 and TRBJ2-1; 13 nucleotides line up with TRBD2. The CDR3 spans 14 residues. Germline loops: CDR1 MNHEY, CDR2 SMNVEV (reference sequence). J lost 8 bases, V lost 4 bases, and 2 bases had no gene match. The CDR3 nucleotides are TGTGCCAGCAGTTCGGGACTAGCGGGACATGAGCAGTTCTTC. Translated: CASSSGLAGHEQFF.

This chain uses TRBV4-2 with TRBJ1-5, with D hard to call. The CDR3 spans 14 residues. Trimming removed 1 base from V and 0 bases from J, with 4 bases in between. Looked up from germline, CDR1 is LGHNA and CDR2 is YNFKEQ. The CDR3 spells CASSQAGSNQPQHF. The CDR3 DNA sequence: TGTGCCAGCAGCCAAGCAGGTAGCAATCAGCCCCAGCATTTT.

The CDR3 nucleotides read TGTGCCAGCAGCGTAGACGGAACGGAGAAAGAGACCCAGTACTTC. Translation: CASSVDGTEKETQYF. V and J are TRBV9 and TRBJ2-5; the D is unclear. From germline, CDR1 is SGDLS and CDR2 YYNGEE. V was cut by 0 bases and J by 3 bases, with 12 bases left in between. CDR3 length: 15 residues.